This T cell receptor (beta chain) came from a study of Tregs in tolerant kidney transplant recipients. Study details: Related graft donors supplied nonmyeloablative bone marrow transplants, and mixed chimerism was transient.

Thawed PBMCs were rested overnight at 37°C with roughly 200 IU/ml IL-2 before regulatory T cell sorting. To note about this clone: The antigen is unknown.

The V and J ends lost 4 bases and 7 bases, in that order; junction bases with no gene match: 7. Germline CDR1 MNHNS, CDR2 SASEGT. The CDR3 covers 14 residues. Data came from immunoSEQ multiplex PCR; TCRdb stores just in-frame clones and leaves some out. In the table there are 70,000 to 95,000 clones, approximately 90% of which are singletons. Study findings and constraints: The small number of patients limits these findings pending further validation.

The source of this sequence is a human donor who received a combined kidney and bone marrow transplant. The starting material was Tregs from blood, obtained before the transplant. This chain uses TRBV6-1 with TRBJ1-3; 7 bases are a match to TRBD1. The CDR3 DNA sequence: TGTGCCAGCAGTGTTCAGGGGGGGCCCAACACCATATATTTT. This gives the protein CASSVQGGPNTIYF.